This TCR beta chain comes out of a study of cytomegalovirus exposure and HLA in healthy donors. A multiplex PCR was run with 60 Vbeta primers and 13 Jbeta primers. Authors' analysis steps: The authors later counted 70 million to 85 million unique TCR beta chains, 9 million to 14 million of them shared. Some clones are missing from TCRdb's copy, which holds only in-frame ones; the method was immunoSEQ multiplex PCR. The V and J calls and clone size were taken over from that table, and D and trimming were inferred from the DNA. Of 40,000 to 55,000 clones listed, less than 75% were seen once; the top ten hold around 12%. The sequenced sample consisted of PBMCs. This TCR was sampled from a man between 60 and 75 years old in good health and CMV-seropositive.

The CDR3 spells CASSSNSGANVLTF. The DNA of the CDR3 is TGTGCCAGTAGTTCCAACTCTGGGGCCAACGTCCTGACTTTC. The chain has TRBV19 and TRBJ2-6, with no clear D. Trimming shortened V by 5 bases and J by 0 bases, and 5 bases separated the two germline ends. Germline V lookup: CDR1 LNHDA, CDR2 SQIVND (reference sequence). The CDR3 is made up of 14 amino acids.